This TCR beta chain was profiled in a study of post-analysis software for immune sequencing data. Overall study findings and caveats: Multiple sclerosis patients showed significantly lower normalized Chao1 diversity than controls did. In patients, about five TRBV segments were more frequent than in controls, with TRBV5-6, TRBV5-1 and TRBV20-1 among them.

The authors incorporated unique molecular identifiers into the TCR beta cDNA libraries. TCRdb redid the calling of the PCR reads with MiXCR, one entry per CDR3 protein. This sample has approximately 440,000 distinct CDR3 sequences, with roughly 45% found just once. Trimming cost V 0 bases and J 3 bases, with 9 bases left between them. The CDR3 sequence is 14 residues long. CDR1 and CDR2 (germline): LNHNV, YYDKDF (reference sequence). In this sample, this clonotype turned up a few times. Its target is unknown. The sample taken for sequencing was blood. The origin of this receptor is a girl between 10 and 17 years old with multiple sclerosis. The chain carries TRBV15 and TRBJ2-7; D not resolved. CDR3 residues: CATSRDLGSYEQYF. The CDR3 coding sequence is TGTGCCACCAGCAGAGATTTGGGCAGCTACGAGCAGTACTTC.